This T cell receptor beta chain was recovered during a study of CDR3 diversity in severe acne. V was clipped by 2 bases and J by 5 bases; unmatched bases: 2. CDR1 SEHNR and CDR2 FQNEAQ come from the germline V gene (reference sequence). The CDR3 consists of 14 residues. MiXCR was run by TCRdb on the PCR reads, yielding one entry per CDR3 protein. The sample records some 90,000 distinct CDR3 sequences, about 48% being singletons. The origin of this receptor is a male donor in good health, serving as a control. This sequence joins TRBV7-9 and TRBJ2-5, with TRBD2 matching 10 bases. Sequencing was done on a sample of blood. The CDR3 nucleotides read TGTGCCAGCAGCTTACTAGCGGGAGTGGAGACCCAGTACTTC. Its protein is CASSLLAGVETQYF.